The T cell receptor beta chain described here comes from a study of T cells in Graves' hyperthyroidism and ophthalmopathy (dated by TCRdb to the late 2010s). General notes on the study: Peripheral blood samples were taken at the time of initial diagnosis, prior to any treatment. TCR V-J signatures able to tell the groups apart were searched for in a discovery cohort of approximately 95 patients, of whom around 42 had Graves' ophthalmopathy and about 60 had stable Graves' hyperthyroidism. Prospective prediction of ophthalmopathy was tested in an independent validation cohort of fewer than 20 hyperthyroidism patients and 15 to 17 patients who later progressed to ophthalmopathy. The 75 to 100 discovery patients were divided at random into training and test sets in a 7:3 ratio. The study also compared thyroid tissue and blood T-cell repertoires from a handful of Graves' hyperthyroidism patients. After sampling, hyperthyroidism patients received methimazole starting at 30 mg daily, and ophthalmopathy patients received high-dose intravenous methylprednisolone. According to the paper, TCR Vbeta CDR3 sequencing was carried out on roughly 130 peripheral blood samples, which came from approximately 41 ophthalmopathy, approximately 72 hyperthyroidism and roughly 17 progressor patients.

Here is what the overall study found, with its caveats: During validation, the model predicted progression to ophthalmopathy a median of approximately 6 months ahead of onset, with approximately 70% sensitivity and 72% to 80% specificity. Blood samples also contained most of the expanded thyroid clonotypes (frequency above 0.001), which suggests that blood repertoires may reflect thyroid immune responses. No statistical method was used to set the sample size in advance, and investigators knew the group allocation. Ophthalmopathy was separated from stable hyperthyroidism by a 13 V-J signature model, with approximately 85% sensitivity and roughly 84% specificity obtained in cross-validation and 80%/75% obtained in testing.

TCR beta CDR3 regions were amplified from RNA transcripts. The TCR CDR3 was subjected to a first round of RT-PCR using the HTBI primer set and the Qiagen OneStep RT-PCR kit. The libraries were constructed in a second round of multiplex PCR and then size-selected and purified. Paired-end sequencing of the libraries was performed with 100 bp reads on an Illumina HiSeq2000. Turning to the authors' computational methods: Raw data were processed with SOAPnuke, discarding reads with adapters, uncalled bases, mean Phred below 15, or no exact constant-primer or identifier match. COPE v1.2.5 was used to merge high-quality paired reads, and clonotypes were defined as unique nucleotide sequences. MiTCR v1.1 was used to align clonotypes to the IMGT TRBV, TRBD and TRBJ reference segments. Only V-J combinations with frequency above 0.0001, covering roughly 99% of repertoires, were analysed. A TCS score was defined as the ratio of F50 (clonal expansion) to E x V (chaos), with BLOSUM62-based TCRdist applied between CDR3 peptides within each V-J. Welch's t-statistics and random forest reduced around 510 V-J features to under 15, which were used in a naive Bayes classifier (R e1071). TCRdb redid the processing of the public reads, applying fastp at Q25 and MiXCR, and retained in-frame beta chains. Merged by CDR3 protein, the rows form single entries marked with the most common genes and DNA. It is TCRdb's table, rather than the study itself, that gives the V and J calls and clone size. The sample table shows under 800,000 distinct CDR3 sequences, and about 14% are seen once. Roughly 10% of the sample belongs to the ten largest clones.

This clonotype was detected many times. Its antigen is not yet known. The sample holds no much larger clone one base away, and base qualities are not on file. Stable Graves' hyperthyroidism was defined as the absence of progression to ophthalmopathy over 18 months of follow-up. Hyperthyroidism patients were newly diagnosed, had a disease duration of under 2 months, and were aged 18 to 65 years. Patients with uncontrolled infections, other autoimmune diseases, pregnancy or lactation were excluded. Diagnoses were based on clinical symptoms, serum thyroxine and TRAb, thyroid ultrasound and orbital computed tomography. PBMCs were isolated from approximately 10 ml of fresh peripheral blood by Ficoll-Paque density gradient centrifugation. Total RNA was extracted with Trizol reagent, and quality was checked on an Agilent 2100 Bioanalyzer. The TCR sequence derives from a woman under 30 with Graves' hyperthyroidism. The sequencing input was blood.

The DNA sequence is given as TGTGCCAGCAGTCGAAGCACCCAGGGATACGAGCAGTACTTC. Translated, this gives CASSRSTQGYEQYF. The rearranged chain carries TRBV28 and TRBJ2-7; 5 matching bases give a weak D call of TRBD1. The CDR3 numbers 14 residues from cysteine through phenylalanine. Left in the record is the CDR3 DNA by itself, 42 bases read in frame from the first base. Trimming removed 5 bases from V and 4 bases from J, leaving 15 bases between the germline ends. The germline V gene sets CDR1 to MDHEN and CDR2 to SYDVKM.